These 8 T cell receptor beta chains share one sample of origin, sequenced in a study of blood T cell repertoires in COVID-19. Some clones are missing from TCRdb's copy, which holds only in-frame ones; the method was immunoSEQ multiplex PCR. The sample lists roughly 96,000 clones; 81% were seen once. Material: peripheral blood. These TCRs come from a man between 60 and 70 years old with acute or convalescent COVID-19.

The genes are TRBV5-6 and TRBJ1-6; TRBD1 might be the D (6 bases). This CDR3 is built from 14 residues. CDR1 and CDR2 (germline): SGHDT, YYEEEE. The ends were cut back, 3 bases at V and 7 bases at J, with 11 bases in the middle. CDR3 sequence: CASSSRQGNSPLHF. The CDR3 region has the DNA TGTGCCAGCAGCTCCAGGCAGGGGAATTCACCCCTCCACTTT.

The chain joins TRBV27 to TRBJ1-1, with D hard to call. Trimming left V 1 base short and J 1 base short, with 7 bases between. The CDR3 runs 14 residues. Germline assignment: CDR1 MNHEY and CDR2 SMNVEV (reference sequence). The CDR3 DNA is TGTGCCAGCAGTTTATATGGGAGGAACACTGAAGCTTTCTTT. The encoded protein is CASSLYGRNTEAFF.

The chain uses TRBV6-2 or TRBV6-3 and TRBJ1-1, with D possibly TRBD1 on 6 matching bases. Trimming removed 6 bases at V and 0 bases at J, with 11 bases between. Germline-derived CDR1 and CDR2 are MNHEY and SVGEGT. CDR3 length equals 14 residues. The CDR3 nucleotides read TGTGCCAGCAGCCGGACAGTGATGAACACTGAAGCTTTCTTT. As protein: CASSRTVMNTEAFF.

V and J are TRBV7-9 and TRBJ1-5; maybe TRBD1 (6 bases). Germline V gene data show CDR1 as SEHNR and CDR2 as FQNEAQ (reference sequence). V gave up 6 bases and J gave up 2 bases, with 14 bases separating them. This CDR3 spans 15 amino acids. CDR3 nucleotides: TGTGCCAGCAGTCCACAGGGAACCGGCAATCAGCCCCAGCATTTT. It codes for CASSPQGTGNQPQHF. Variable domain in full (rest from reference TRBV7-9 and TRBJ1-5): DTGVSQNPRHKITKRGQNVTFRCDPISEHNRLYWYRQTLGQGPEFLTYFQNEAQLEKSRLLSDRFSAERPKGSFSTLEIQRTEQGDSAMYLCASSPQGTGNQPQHFGDGTRLSIL.

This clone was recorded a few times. CDR3 amino acids: CASGLGYGYTF. The CDR3, as DNA: TGTGCCAGCGGACTTGGATATGGCTACACCTTC. This sequence joins TRBV2 and TRBJ1-2; D is uncertain. The length of the CDR3 is 11 residues. V was pared by 8 bases and J by 5 bases, with 9 bases between. Per germline, CDR1 SNHLY and CDR2 FYNNEI. Complete variable domain (other parts from reference TRBV2 and TRBJ1-2): EPEVTQTPSHQVTQMGQEVILRCVPISNHLYFYWYRQILGQKVEFLVSFYNNEISEKSEIFDDQFSVERPDGSNFTLKIRSTKLEDSAMYFCASGLGYGYTFGSGTRLTVV.

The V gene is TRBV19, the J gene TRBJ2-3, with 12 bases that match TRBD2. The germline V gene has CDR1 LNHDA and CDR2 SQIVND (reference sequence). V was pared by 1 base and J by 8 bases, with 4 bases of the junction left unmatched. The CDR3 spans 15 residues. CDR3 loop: CASSIGLAGGPTQYF. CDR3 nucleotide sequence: TGTGCCAGTAGTATAGGGCTAGCGGGAGGGCCTACGCAGTATTTT.

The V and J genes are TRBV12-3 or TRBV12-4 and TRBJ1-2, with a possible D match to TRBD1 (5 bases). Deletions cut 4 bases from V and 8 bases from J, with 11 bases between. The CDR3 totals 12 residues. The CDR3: CASSSPQGGYTF. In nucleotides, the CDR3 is TGTGCCAGCAGTTCCCCGCAGGGAGGCTACACCTTC.

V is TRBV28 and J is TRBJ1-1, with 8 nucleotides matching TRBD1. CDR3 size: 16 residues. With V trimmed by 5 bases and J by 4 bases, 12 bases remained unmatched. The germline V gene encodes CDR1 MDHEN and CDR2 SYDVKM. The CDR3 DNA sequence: TGTGCCAGCAGTCCCGCAGGGGGCGATGGGGCCACTGAAGCTTTCTTT. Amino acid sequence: CASSPAGGDGATEAFF. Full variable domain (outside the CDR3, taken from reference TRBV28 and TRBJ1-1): DVKVTQSSRYLVKRTGEKVFLECVQDMDHENMFWYRQDPGLGLRLIYFSYDVKMKEKGDIPEGYSVSREKKERFSLILESASTNQTSMYLCASSPAGGDGATEAFFGQGTRLTVV.